These 18 T cell receptor beta chains share one sample of origin, sequenced in a study of CD8+ T cells in alopecia areata. cDNA prepared by RNA extraction and subsequent reverse transcription served as the template for sequencing. TCRdb keeps only in-frame clones here, not all; method: immunoSEQ multiplex PCR. The repertoire has some 180,000 clones, 50% to 70% of them found once; the top ten carry about 1.5%. The sequencing used CD4+ T cells sorted from blood, collected at week 0. Source of these receptors: a human donor with alopecia areata.

This chain joins TRBV12-5 and TRBJ2-3, with D possibly matching TRBD1 (5 bases). Germline V CDR1 and CDR2: LGHNT, FRNRAP. The CDR3 consists of 14 residues. With 1 base removed from V and 1 base from J, the gap between germline ends came to 6 bases. The CDR3 DNA reads as TGTGCTAGTGGTTTGGGACAGCGCACAGATACGCAGTATTTT. Translating gives CASGLGQRTDTQYF.

The chain uses TRBV30 and TRBJ1-6; the D is unclear. V lost 0 bases to trimming and J lost 12 bases, with 9 bases between them. The length of the CDR3 is 12 residues. CDR1 is GTSNPN, CDR2 SVGIG, per germline (reference sequence). Written as DNA, the CDR3 is TGTGCCTGGAGTGTACAGTTCGGACCCCTCCACTTT. This sequence encodes CAWSVQFGPLHF.

This chain connects TRBV5-1 to TRBJ2-7, with 9 bases lining up with TRBD1. This CDR3 comprises 11 residues. The V gene end was trimmed by 2 bases and the J gene end by 9 bases; junction bases not matched to a gene: 0. CDR1 is SGHRS and CDR2 is YFSETQ in the germline V gene. CDR3 region: CASSLQGAQYF. CDR3 in DNA: TGCGCCAGCAGCTTACAGGGGGCGCAGTACTTC.

The V call is TRBV19, the J call TRBJ1-2; D call uncertain. CDR3 length: 10 amino acids. The germline V gene encodes CDR1 LNHDA and CDR2 SQIVND (reference sequence). The V end lost 8 bases, the J end lost 6 bases, and 7 bases lay between the germline ends. The CDR3 sequence is CASPGDGYTF. Here the CDR3 DNA reads TGTGCCAGTCCAGGTGATGGCTACACCTTC.

V and J are TRBV9 and TRBJ1-2; D gene uncertain. Germline CDR1 and CDR2: SGDLS and YYNGEE. The ends were cut back, 2 bases at V and 8 bases at J, with 13 bases in the middle. The CDR3 extends over 13 amino acids. CDR3 nucleotides: TGTGCCAGCAGCGTCGGACTGAAATCCGGCTACACCTTC. Protein sequence: CASSVGLKSGYTF. Filled out from reference TRBV9 and TRBJ1-2, the complete variable domain reads DSGVTQTPKHLITATGQRVTLRCSPRSGDLSVYWYQQSLDQGLQFLIQYYNGEERAKGNILERFSAQQFPDLHSELNLSSLELGDSALYFCASSVGLKSGYTFGSGTRLTVV.

The gene calls are TRBV4-1 and TRBJ1-6, with 9 bases that match TRBD1. In germline, CDR1 is MGHRA, CDR2 YSYEKL. V was clipped by 0 bases and J by 10 bases; unmatched bases: 16. There are 19 residues in the CDR3. The CDR3 region is CASSQEGNRGQGSRSPLHF. The CDR3 coding sequence is TGCGCCAGCAGCCAAGAGGGGAACAGGGGGCAAGGGTCTCGGTCACCCCTCCACTTT.

The chain couples TRBV2 to TRBJ2-2; possibly TRBD1 for D (6 bases). The V end lost 9 bases, the J end lost 1 base, and 9 bases lay between the germline ends. Germline V gene data show CDR1 as SNHLY and CDR2 as FYNNEI. The CDR3 is 13 residues long. CDR3 coding DNA: TGTGCCAGACAGGGATTGAACACCGGGGAGCTGTTTTTT. Its translation is CARQGLNTGELFF.

This chain uses TRBV28 with TRBJ1-5, with D hard to call. Trimming stripped 8 bases from V and 4 bases from J, with 21 bases between. Germline assignment: CDR1 MDHEN and CDR2 SYDVKM. This CDR3 contains 16 residues. The CDR3 region is CASPPSLGAENQPQHF. CDR3 sequence (DNA): TGTGCCAGCCCGCCTTCGTTGGGAGCTGAAAATCAGCCCCAGCATTTT.

This clone was recorded a few times. The V and J genes are TRBV2 and TRBJ2-3, with D hard to call. In germline, CDR1 is SNHLY, CDR2 FYNNEI. The CDR3 has 18 residues. Trimming left V 1 base short and J 0 bases short, with 17 bases between. The CDR3 reads CASSEGRAMARSTDTQYF. The CDR3 bases are TGTGCCAGCAGTGAAGGAAGGGCCATGGCCAGGAGCACAGATACGCAGTATTTT.

The chain is built from TRBV27 and TRBJ1-2, with D hard to call. The V end was cut by 7 bases, the J end by 4 bases, with 10 bases between. CDR1 and CDR2 from the germline V gene are MNHEY and SMNVEV (reference sequence). The CDR3 is 12 residues long. The CDR3 region is CASKTGSYGYTF. The CDR3 DNA reads as TGTGCCAGCAAAACGGGGAGCTATGGCTACACCTTC.

This chain joins TRBV4-3 and TRBJ1-2; the match to TRBD1 covers 8 bases. The ends lost 1 base at V and 3 bases at J; junction bases unmatched: 4. There are 15 residues in the CDR3. CDR1 is LGHNA, CDR2 YSLEER, per germline. In nucleotides, the CDR3 is TGCGCCAGCAGCCAAGCCGGGACAGGTCACTATGGCTACACCTTC. Encoded protein: CASSQAGTGHYGYTF.

This clone was found once. This chain links TRBV29-1 with TRBJ1-1, with D perhaps TRBD1 (6 bases). The CDR3 has 13 amino acids. V was pared by 6 bases and J by 1 base, with 12 bases between. CDR1 is SQVTM and CDR2 is ANQGSEA in the germline V gene. The CDR3 region is CSVTGRANTEAFF. The CDR3 bases are TGCAGCGTGACAGGCAGGGCGAACACTGAAGCTTTCTTT.

The chain combines TRBV2 with TRBJ2-5; D perhaps matches TRBD1 (6 bases). Germline V gene lookup returns CDR1 SNHLY and CDR2 FYNNEI. V gave up 8 bases and J gave up 1 base, with 11 bases separating them. CDR3 length: 13 amino acids. CDR3 sequence (DNA): TGTGCCAGCGGGGGCAACCTCCAAGAGACCCAGTACTTC. Encoded protein: CASGGNLQETQYF.

The V gene is TRBV9, the J gene TRBJ1-1; the D is unclear. The CDR3 is 13 residues long. With 0 bases removed from V and 2 bases from J, the gap between germline ends came to 5 bases. Germline CDR1 reads SGDLS; CDR2 reads YYNGEE. CDR3 nucleotide sequence: TGTGCCAGCAGCGTAGGGCACAACACTGAAGCTTTCTTT. Its translation: CASSVGHNTEAFF.

This rearrangement joins TRBV11-3 to TRBJ2-1; perhaps TRBD2 as D (8 bases). With 1 base removed from V and 5 bases from J, the gap between germline ends came to 18 bases. Germline V gene data show CDR1 as SGHNT and CDR2 as YENEEA. CDR3 size: 17 residues. The CDR3 sequence is CASSLANLAGQNNEQFF. DNA for the CDR3: TGTGCCAGCAGCTTAGCGAATTTAGCGGGACAGAACAATGAGCAGTTCTTC.

The rearrangement uses TRBV29-1 and TRBJ1-3, with D possibly being TRBD1 (5 bases). CDR3 length equals 13 residues. Trimming took off 6 bases at V and 0 bases at J, with 9 bases between the two ends. Germline loops: CDR1 SQVTM, CDR2 ANQGSEA. CDR3: CSVADISGNTIYF. Here the CDR3 DNA reads TGCAGCGTGGCGGACATCTCTGGAAACACCATATATTTT.

The chain has TRBV7-2 and TRBJ1-2, with 10 bases matching TRBD1. Germline trimming cut 5 bases from V and 4 bases from J; bases unmatched to any gene: 10. Germline V gene lookup returns CDR1 SGHTA and CDR2 FQGNSA. The CDR3 has 16 amino acids. CDR3 in DNA: TGTGCCAGCAGCCTGACGGGACAGGGGATCGGCTATGGCTACACCTTC. Its protein is CASSLTGQGIGYGYTF.

The V and J genes are TRBV5-1 and TRBJ2-5; TRBD1 aligns across 7 bases. The CDR3 loop spans 15 amino acids. The ends lost 4 bases at V and 3 bases at J; junction bases unmatched: 9. The germline V gene encodes CDR1 SGHRS and CDR2 YFSETQ. In nucleotides, the CDR3 is TGCGCCAGCAGCCTGACAGGGCCCGAAAAAGAGACCCAGTACTTC. This sequence encodes CASSLTGPEKETQYF.